One and the same sample provided the 20 T cell receptor beta chains below, sequenced in a study of blood T cells in healthy people across ages. The use of a sample-barcoded 5' primer and a J-beta primer mix characterized a second PCR of about 6 to 11 cycles. TCRdb independently ran MiXCR on the 5' RACE reads; one entry per CDR3 protein. The sample contains some 900,000 distinct CDR3 sequences, about 48% of which appear only once. Material: blood. The receptors shown here come from a man between 25 and 39 years old in good health.

Details on this clonotype: A junction end diverges from the germline sequence, so it may reflect a read error. The chain recombines TRBV29-1 with TRBJ2-7, with 7 bases that match TRBD2. CDR3 length: 13 amino acids. CDR1 SQVTM and CDR2 ANQGSEA come from the germline V gene. The CDR3 DNA is TGCAGCGTTGTAGGGCGGGGGTCCTACGGGCAGTACTTC. This sequence encodes CSVVGRGSYGQYF.

The chain has TRBV7-2 and TRBJ2-7; D is perhaps TRBD2 (6 bases). Germline V lookup: CDR1 SGHTA, CDR2 FQGNSA. The V end was cut by 5 bases, the J end by 2 bases, with 19 bases between. This CDR3 has 16 amino acids. The CDR3 bases are TGTGCCAGCAGCCCTGCTCAGTGGGGGGTTACCTACGAGCAGTACTTC. Its translation: CASSPAQWGVTYEQYF.

Many counts were recorded for this clonotype. The chain recombines TRBV2 with TRBJ2-1; D call uncertain. Per germline, CDR1 SNHLY and CDR2 FYNNEI. V was shortened by 6 bases and J by 9 bases, with 12 bases between the two germline ends. The CDR3 is 12 residues long. CDR3 region: CASRTVGPEQFF. CDR3 in DNA: TGTGCCAGCAGAACAGTGGGTCCTGAGCAGTTCTTC.

This clonotype was seen ten or more times. The rearrangement joins TRBV3-1 to TRBJ1-1; D might be TRBD1 (5 bases). The CDR3 runs 13 residues. V lost 4 bases and J lost 1, with 7 bases in between. From germline, CDR1 is LGHDT and CDR2 YNNKEL (reference sequence). This chain's CDR3 is CASSRGENTEAFF. The CDR3 DNA reads as TGTGCCAGCAGCCGAGGGGAGAACACTGAAGCTTTCTTT. The complete variable domain, with remaining parts taken from reference TRBV3-1 and TRBJ1-1, reads DTAVSQTPKYLVTQMGNDKSIKCEQNLGHDTMYWYKQDSKKFLKIMFSYNNKELIINETVPNRFSPKSPDKAHLNLHINSLELGDSAVYFCASSRGENTEAFFGQGTRLTVV.

V usage is TRBV6-2 or TRBV6-3 and J usage is TRBJ2-1; D is ambiguous. Trimming stripped 2 bases from V and 1 base from J, with 12 bases between. From germline, CDR1 is MNHEY and CDR2 SVGEGT. The CDR3 covers 16 residues. The CDR3 region has the DNA TGTGCCAGCAGTTACGGGATAGTGGGGTCCTACAATGAGCAGTTCTTC. The encoded protein is CASSYGIVGSYNEQFF.

The chain couples TRBV9 to TRBJ2-3, with D possibly being TRBD1 or TRBD2 (5 bases each). V was cut by 4 bases and J by 2 bases, with 17 bases left in between. The CDR3 is 16 residues long. CDR1 is SGDLS and CDR2 is YYNGEE in the germline V gene. CDR3 DNA: TGTGCCAGCAGCTACTCGACAGCGGATAACACAGATACGCAGTATTTT. Protein: CASSYSTADNTDTQYF.

This clonotype was counted a single time. The V call is TRBV20-1, the J call TRBJ2-5; 9 bases agree with TRBD1. This CDR3 contains 14 residues. Germline lookup yields CDR1 DFQATT and CDR2 SNEGSKA (reference sequence). With V trimmed by 6 bases and J by 5 bases, 10 bases remained unmatched. As DNA, the CDR3 is TGCAGTGCAGGGACAGGGACGGATGGGGAGACCCAGTACTTC. Amino acids: CSAGTGTDGETQYF.

This chain links TRBV20-1 with TRBJ2-4; 10 nucleotides align to TRBD2. Matching the DNA end better, TRBJ2-7 makes the J call doubtful. This CDR3 comprises 16 residues. Germline values: CDR1 DFQATT, CDR2 SNEGSKA (reference sequence). The CDR3, as DNA: TGCAGTGCTAGAGATGGGCTAGCGGGAGTGTACGACGAGCAGTACTTC. It specifies CSARDGLAGVYDEQYF.

In its sample, this clonotype was seen once. The rearrangement links TRBV20-1 to TRBJ2-3; 8 positions match TRBD2. Losses at the gene ends were 0 bases for V and 3 bases for J; bases not matched to a gene: 11. This CDR3 region has 17 residues. The germline gives CDR1 DFQATT, CDR2 SNEGSKA (reference sequence). In nucleotides, the CDR3 is TGCAGTGCTAGAGATTACGCGCGCGGGGGGCTAACAGATACGCAGTATTTT. It encodes CSARDYARGGLTDTQYF.

V is TRBV6-2 or TRBV6-3 and J is TRBJ2-7, with D possibly TRBD1 on 6 matching bases. Deletions cut 6 bases from V and 0 bases from J, with 12 bases between. The CDR3 consists of 14 residues. Germline V lookup: CDR1 MNHEY, CDR2 SVGEGT. The CDR3 spells CASRKEGGSYEQYF. The CDR3 nucleotides read TGTGCCAGCAGGAAGGAAGGGGGCTCCTACGAGCAGTACTTC.

V is TRBV3-1 and J is TRBJ2-7; no firm D call. V dropped 2 bases and J dropped 5 bases, with 19 bases sitting between them. The germline gives CDR1 LGHDT, CDR2 YNNKEL (reference sequence). This CDR3 is 16 amino acids long. The CDR3 nucleotides are TGTGCCAGCAGCCAATGGGTTGCTCCTACGGTCGACGAGCAGTACTTC. Encoded protein: CASSQWVAPTVDEQYF.

The chain is built from TRBV12-3 or TRBV12-4 and TRBJ2-4; 8 bases agree with TRBD1. Near its end, the DNA agrees better with TRBJ2-7, so the J call may be wrong. This CDR3 spans 15 amino acids. CDR3 sequence reads: CASSLAQGADYEQYF. DNA for the CDR3: TGTGCCAGCAGTTTAGCTCAGGGGGCGGACTACGAGCAGTACTTC.

The rearrangement links TRBV2 to TRBJ2-3; 7 bases fit TRBD2. CDR1 and CDR2 (germline): SNHLY, FYNNEI. The CDR3 length is 17 residues. Losses at the gene ends were 3 bases for V and 3 bases for J; bases not matched to a gene: 12. As DNA, the CDR3 is TGTGCCAGCAGTGACGTATCTGGACTAGTCCGGACAGATACGCAGTATTTT. As protein: CASSDVSGLVRTDTQYF. Looking up the rest from reference TRBV2 and TRBJ2-3 gives the full variable domain: EPEVTQTPSHQVTQMGQEVILRCVPISNHLYFYWYRQILGQKVEFLVSFYNNEISEKSEIFDDQFSVERPDGSNFTLKIRSTKLEDSAMYFCASSDVSGLVRTDTQYFGPGTRLTVL.

Worth noting for this clonotype: Germline is not matched at one junction end, which may reflect a read error. The genes are TRBV20-1 and TRBJ1-1; D is ambiguous. The CDR3 has 15 amino acids. CDR1 and CDR2 from the germline V gene are DFQATT and SNEGSKA (reference sequence). CDR3 amino acids: CGARSPAEGYTEAFF. CDR3 DNA sequence: TGCGGTGCTAGATCCCCGGCAGAAGGGTACACTGAAGCTTTCTTT.

V gene TRBV6-2 or TRBV6-3 combines with J gene TRBJ2-1; 12 bases match TRBD1. V shed 6 bases, J shed 7 bases, and the junction held 1 base outside the gene matches. The CDR3 runs to 13 residues. Germline CDR1 MNHEY, CDR2 SVGEGT. The CDR3 spells CASRGQGANEQFF. The DNA of the CDR3 is TGTGCCAGCAGGGGACAGGGGGCGAATGAGCAGTTCTTC.

V gene TRBV7-8 combines with J gene TRBJ1-1, with TRBD1 identical over 9 bases. CDR3 size: 18 residues. Germline trimming cut 3 bases from V and 4 bases from J; bases unmatched to any gene: 15. CDR1 and CDR2 from the germline V gene are SGHVS and FQNEAQ. Written as DNA, the CDR3 is TGTGCCAGCAGCTTTCAACCGGGACAGGGCCGAGGGGGCACTGAAGCTTTCTTT. Translated, it gives CASSFQPGQGRGGTEAFF.

This clonotype was observed a handful of times. The chain joins TRBV10-3 to TRBJ1-6, with 7 bases identical to TRBD1. Germline lookup yields CDR1 ENHRY and CDR2 SYGVKD. The CDR3 covers 22 residues. V dropped 8 bases and J dropped 0; count of bases not matched to a gene: 25. The CDR3 loop is CAIGHHLERPTGESSYNSPLHF. In nucleotides, the CDR3 is TGTGCCATCGGGCACCACCTCGAAAGGCCAACAGGGGAAAGCTCCTATAATTCACCCCTCCACTTT.

CDR3 in amino acids: CSHGDRDTEAFF. Written as DNA, the CDR3 is TGCAGTCACGGGGACAGGGACACTGAAGCTTTCTTT. The chain has TRBV20-1 and TRBJ1-1, with 9 bases aligning to TRBD1. Germline V gene lookup returns CDR1 DFQATT and CDR2 SNEGSKA (reference sequence). This CDR3 has 12 amino acids. V lost 8 bases to trimming and J lost 3 bases; unmatched junction nucleotides: 4.

This clonotype was detected a few times. The chain carries TRBV3-1 and TRBJ2-7, with D unresolved. This CDR3 region has 11 residues. The V end was cut by 8 bases, the J end by 1 base, with 6 bases between. The germline gives CDR1 LGHDT, CDR2 YNNKEL (reference sequence). The CDR3 region is CASGESYEQYF. CDR3 DNA sequence: TGTGCCAGCGGGGAATCCTACGAGCAGTACTTC.

The V and J genes are TRBV6-2 or TRBV6-3 and TRBJ1-4, with D hard to call. CDR3 size: 12 residues. V lost 7 bases and J 15 bases, leaving 18 bases between the germline ends. CDR1 and CDR2 (germline): MNHEY, SVGEGT. CDR3 loop: CASIGQDEKVFF. The CDR3 coding sequence is TGTGCCAGCATCGGGCAGGATGAAAAGGTGTTTTTT.